The clone carrying this T cell receptor (beta chain) has a count of ten or more. Its antigen is undetermined. The data stem from a study of T cells in Graves' hyperthyroidism and ophthalmopathy. Study results and limitations: Researchers found most expanded thyroid clonotypes above 0.001 in blood as well.

Patients aged 18 to 65 had newly diagnosed hyperthyroidism that had lasted under 2 months. In germline, CDR1 is DFQATT, CDR2 SNEGSKA (reference sequence). This CDR3 comprises 13 residues. Trimming took 4 bases from V and 4 from J; bases not matched to a gene: 2. Regions amplified from RNA transcripts were the TCR beta CDR3 regions. With the HTBI primer set, the TCR CDR3 went through a first round of RT-PCR. TCRdb called the multiplex PCR reads again in MiXCR, with one record for every CDR3 protein. The sample shows around 690,000 distinct CDR3 sequences, around a sixth of them seen only once. The rearrangement uses TRBV20-1 and TRBJ2-7, with 12 positions matching TRBD2. Sequences were obtained from blood. The sequence was obtained from a man aged 45-65 years with Graves' hyperthyroidism. The CDR3 is CSATSGRGYEQYF. The CDR3 region has the DNA TGCAGTGCTACTAGCGGGAGGGGATACGAGCAGTACTTC.